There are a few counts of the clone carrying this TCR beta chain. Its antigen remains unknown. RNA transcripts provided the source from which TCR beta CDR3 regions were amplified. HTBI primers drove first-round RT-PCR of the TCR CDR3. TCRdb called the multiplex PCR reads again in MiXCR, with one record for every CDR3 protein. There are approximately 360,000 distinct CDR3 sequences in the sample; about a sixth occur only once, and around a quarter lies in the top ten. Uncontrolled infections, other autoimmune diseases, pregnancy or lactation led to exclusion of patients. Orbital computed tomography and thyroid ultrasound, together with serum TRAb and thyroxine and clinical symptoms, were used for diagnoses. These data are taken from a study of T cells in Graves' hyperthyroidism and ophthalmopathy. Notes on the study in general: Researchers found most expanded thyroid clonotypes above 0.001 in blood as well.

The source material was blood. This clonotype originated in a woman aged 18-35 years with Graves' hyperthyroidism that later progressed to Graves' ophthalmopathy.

The DNA for the CDR3 is TGCAGTGTCAAGGGGGGCGAAAATCAGCCCCAGCATTTT. Its translation is CSVKGGENQPQHF. J is TRBJ1-5 and V is TRBV20-1; D is perhaps TRBD1 (6 bases). Trimming took 7 bases from V and 4 from J, leaving 14 bases between them. The CDR3 extends over 13 amino acids. Per germline, CDR1 DFQATT and CDR2 SNEGSKA (reference sequence).